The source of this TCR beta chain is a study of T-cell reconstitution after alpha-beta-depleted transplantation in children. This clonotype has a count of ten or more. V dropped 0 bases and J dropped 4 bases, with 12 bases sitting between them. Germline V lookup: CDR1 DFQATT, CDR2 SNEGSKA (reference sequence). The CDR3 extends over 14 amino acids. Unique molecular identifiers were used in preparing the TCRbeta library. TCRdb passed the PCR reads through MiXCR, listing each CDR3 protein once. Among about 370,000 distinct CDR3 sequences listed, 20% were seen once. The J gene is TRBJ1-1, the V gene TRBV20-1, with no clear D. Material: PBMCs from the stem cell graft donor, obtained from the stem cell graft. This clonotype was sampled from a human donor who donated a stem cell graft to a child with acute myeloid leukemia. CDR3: CSAREGWEGTEAFF. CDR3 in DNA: TGCAGTGCTAGAGAGGGGTGGGAGGGCACTGAAGCTTTCTTT.